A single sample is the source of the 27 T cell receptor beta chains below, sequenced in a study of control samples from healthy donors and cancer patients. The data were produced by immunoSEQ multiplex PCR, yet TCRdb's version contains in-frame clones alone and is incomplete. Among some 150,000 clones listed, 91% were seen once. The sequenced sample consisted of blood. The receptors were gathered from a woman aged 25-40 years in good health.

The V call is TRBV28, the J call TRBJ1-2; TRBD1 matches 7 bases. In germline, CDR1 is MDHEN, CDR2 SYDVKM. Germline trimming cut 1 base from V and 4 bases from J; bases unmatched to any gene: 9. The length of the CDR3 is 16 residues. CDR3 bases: TGTGCCAGCAGTTTATCCGCAGGGGGACCGCTCTATGGCTACACCTTC. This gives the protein CASSLSAGGPLYGYTF.

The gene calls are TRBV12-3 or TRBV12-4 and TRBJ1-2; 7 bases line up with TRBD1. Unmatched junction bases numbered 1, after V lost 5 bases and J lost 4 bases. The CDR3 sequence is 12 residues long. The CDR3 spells CASSPGGYGYTF. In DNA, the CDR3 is TGTGCCAGCAGTCCAGGGGGCTATGGCTACACCTTC.

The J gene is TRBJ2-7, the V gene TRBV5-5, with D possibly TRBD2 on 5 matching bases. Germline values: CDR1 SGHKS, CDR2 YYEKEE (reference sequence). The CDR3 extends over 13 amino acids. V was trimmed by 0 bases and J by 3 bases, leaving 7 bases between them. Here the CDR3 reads CASSLGLHYEQYF. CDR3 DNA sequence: TGTGCCAGCAGCTTGGGACTACACTACGAGCAGTACTTC.

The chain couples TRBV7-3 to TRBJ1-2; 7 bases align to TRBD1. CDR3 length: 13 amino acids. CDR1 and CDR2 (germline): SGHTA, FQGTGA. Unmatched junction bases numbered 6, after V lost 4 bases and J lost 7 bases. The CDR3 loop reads CASSSSTGFGYTF. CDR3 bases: TGTGCCAGCAGCTCATCGACAGGGTTTGGCTACACCTTC.

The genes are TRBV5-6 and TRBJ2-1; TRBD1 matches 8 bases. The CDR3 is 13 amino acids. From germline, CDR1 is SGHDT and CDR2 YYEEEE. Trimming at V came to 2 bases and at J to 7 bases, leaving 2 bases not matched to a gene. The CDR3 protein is CASSLNRGNEQFF. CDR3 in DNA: TGTGCCAGCAGCTTAAACAGGGGGAATGAGCAGTTCTTC.

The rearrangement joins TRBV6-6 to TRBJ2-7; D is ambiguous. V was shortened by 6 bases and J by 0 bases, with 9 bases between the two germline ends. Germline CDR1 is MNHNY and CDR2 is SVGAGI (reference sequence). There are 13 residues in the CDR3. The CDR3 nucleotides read TGTGCCAGCAGATGGACCAGCTCCTACGAGCAGTACTTC. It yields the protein CASRWTSSYEQYF.

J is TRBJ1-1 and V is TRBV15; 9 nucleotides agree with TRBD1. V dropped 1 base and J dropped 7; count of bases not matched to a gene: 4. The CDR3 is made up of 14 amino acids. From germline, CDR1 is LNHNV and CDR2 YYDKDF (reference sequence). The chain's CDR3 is CATSRADRGNEAFF. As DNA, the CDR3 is TGTGCCACCAGCAGAGCCGACAGGGGGAATGAAGCTTTCTTT. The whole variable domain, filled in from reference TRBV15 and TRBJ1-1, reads DAMVIQNPRYQVTQFGKPVTLSCSQTLNHNVMYWYQQKSSQAPKLLFHYYDKDFNNEADTPDNFQSRRPNTSFCFLDIRSPGLGDTAMYLCATSRADRGNEAFFGQGTRLTVV.

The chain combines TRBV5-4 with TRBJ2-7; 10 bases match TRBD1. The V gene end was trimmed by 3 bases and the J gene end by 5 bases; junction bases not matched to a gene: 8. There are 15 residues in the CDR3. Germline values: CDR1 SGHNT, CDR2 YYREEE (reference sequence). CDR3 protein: CASSWDRDRGNEQYF. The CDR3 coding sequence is TGTGCCAGCAGCTGGGACCGGGACAGGGGAAACGAGCAGTACTTC.

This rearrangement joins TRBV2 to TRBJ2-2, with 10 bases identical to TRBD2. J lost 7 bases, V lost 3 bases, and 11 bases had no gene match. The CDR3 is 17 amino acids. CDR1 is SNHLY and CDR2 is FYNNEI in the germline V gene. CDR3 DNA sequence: TGTGCCAGCAGTGATCGTCTAGCGGGAGTTAATGGCGGGGAGCTGTTTTTT. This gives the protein CASSDRLAGVNGGELFF.

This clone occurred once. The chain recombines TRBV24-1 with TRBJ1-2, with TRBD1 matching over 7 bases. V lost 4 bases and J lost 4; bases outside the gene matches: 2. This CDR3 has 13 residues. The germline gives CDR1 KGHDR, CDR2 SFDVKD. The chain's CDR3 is CATSDGTAYGYTF. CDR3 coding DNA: TGTGCCACCAGTGACGGGACAGCCTATGGCTACACCTTC.

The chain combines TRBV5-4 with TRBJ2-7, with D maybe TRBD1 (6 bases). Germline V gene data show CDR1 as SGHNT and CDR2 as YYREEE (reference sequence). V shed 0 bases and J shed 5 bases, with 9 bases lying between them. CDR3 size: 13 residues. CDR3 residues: CASSLAPGDEQYF. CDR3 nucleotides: TGTGCCAGCAGCTTGGCCCCAGGGGACGAGCAGTACTTC. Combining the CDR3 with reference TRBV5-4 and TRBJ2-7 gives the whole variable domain ETGVTQSPTHLIKTRGQQVTLRCSSQSGHNTVSWYQQALGQGPQFIFQYYREEENGRGNFPPRFSGLQFPNYSSELNVNALELDDSALYLCASSLAPGDEQYFGPGTRLTVT.

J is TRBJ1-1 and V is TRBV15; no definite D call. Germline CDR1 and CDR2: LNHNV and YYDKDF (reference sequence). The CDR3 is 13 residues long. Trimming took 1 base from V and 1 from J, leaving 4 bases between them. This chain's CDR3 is CATSRAENTEAFF. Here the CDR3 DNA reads TGTGCCACCAGCAGAGCGGAGAACACTGAAGCTTTCTTT.

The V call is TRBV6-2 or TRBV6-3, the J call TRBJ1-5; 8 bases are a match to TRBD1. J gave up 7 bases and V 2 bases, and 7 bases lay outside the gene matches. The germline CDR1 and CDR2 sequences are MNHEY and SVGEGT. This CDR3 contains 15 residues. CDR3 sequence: CASSYEVTGGQPQHF. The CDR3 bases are TGTGCCAGCAGTTACGAGGTCACAGGGGGGCAGCCCCAGCATTTT.

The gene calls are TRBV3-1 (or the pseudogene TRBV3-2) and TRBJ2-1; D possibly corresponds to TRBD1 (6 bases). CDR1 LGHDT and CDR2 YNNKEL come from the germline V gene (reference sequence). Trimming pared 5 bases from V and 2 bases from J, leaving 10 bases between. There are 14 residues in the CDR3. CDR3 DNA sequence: TGTGCCAGCAGCTCCCGGGACACCTACAATGAGCAGTTCTTC. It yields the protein CASSSRDTYNEQFF.

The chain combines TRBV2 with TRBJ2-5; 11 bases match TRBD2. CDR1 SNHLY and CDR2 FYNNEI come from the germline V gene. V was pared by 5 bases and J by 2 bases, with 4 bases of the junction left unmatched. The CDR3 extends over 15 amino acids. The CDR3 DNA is TGTGCCAGCAGTAGACTAGCGGGGAAACAAGAGACCCAGTACTTC. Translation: CASSRLAGKQETQYF.

The CDR3 sequence: CASSYLTGVGEKLFF. In DNA, the CDR3 is TGTGCCAGCAGTTACTTGACAGGGGTAGGCGAAAAACTGTTTTTT. V usage is TRBV6-6 and J usage is TRBJ1-4; 8 bases are a match to TRBD1. Germline loops: CDR1 MNHNY, CDR2 SVGAGI (reference sequence). CDR3 length: 15 residues. With V trimmed by 1 base and J by 8 bases, 6 bases remained unmatched.

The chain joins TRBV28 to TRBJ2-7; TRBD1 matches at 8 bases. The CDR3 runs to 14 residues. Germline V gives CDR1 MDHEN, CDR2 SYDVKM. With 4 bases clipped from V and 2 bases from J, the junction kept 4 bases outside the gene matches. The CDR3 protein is CASSSQGAPYEQYF. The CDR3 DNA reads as TGTGCCAGCAGTTCCCAGGGGGCCCCCTACGAGCAGTACTTC.

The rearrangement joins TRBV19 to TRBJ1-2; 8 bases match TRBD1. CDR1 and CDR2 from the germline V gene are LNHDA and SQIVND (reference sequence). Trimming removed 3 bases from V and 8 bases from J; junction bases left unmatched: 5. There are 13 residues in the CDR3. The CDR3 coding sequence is TGTGCCAGTAGTATGGACAGGGAGGAGGGCTACACCTTC. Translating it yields CASSMDREEGYTF.

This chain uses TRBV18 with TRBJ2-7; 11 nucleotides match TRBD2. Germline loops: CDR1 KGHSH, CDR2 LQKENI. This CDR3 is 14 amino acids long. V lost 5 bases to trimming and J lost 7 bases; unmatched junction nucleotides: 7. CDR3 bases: TGTGCCAGCTCAAGTCTAGCGGGAGGAGAAGAGCAGTACTTC. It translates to CASSSLAGGEEQYF.

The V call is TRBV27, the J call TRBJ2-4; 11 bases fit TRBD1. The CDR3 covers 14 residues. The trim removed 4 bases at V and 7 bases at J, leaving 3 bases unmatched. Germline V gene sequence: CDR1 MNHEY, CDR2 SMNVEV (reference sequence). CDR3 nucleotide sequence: TGTGCCAGCAGTTCGGGACAGGGGGGGAACATTCAGTACTTC. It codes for CASSSGQGGNIQYF.

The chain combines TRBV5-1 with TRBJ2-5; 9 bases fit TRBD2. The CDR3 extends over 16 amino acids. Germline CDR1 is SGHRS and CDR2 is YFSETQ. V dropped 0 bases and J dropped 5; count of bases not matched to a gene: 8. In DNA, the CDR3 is TGCGCCAGCAGCTTGGGGGCTAGCGGGAATGAGGAGACCCAGTACTTC. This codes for CASSLGASGNEETQYF.

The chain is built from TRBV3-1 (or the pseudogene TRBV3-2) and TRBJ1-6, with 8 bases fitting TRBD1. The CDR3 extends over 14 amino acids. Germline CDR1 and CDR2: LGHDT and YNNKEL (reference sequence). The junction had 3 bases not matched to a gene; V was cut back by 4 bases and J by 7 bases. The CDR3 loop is CASSRTGRNSPLHF. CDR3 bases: TGTGCCAGCAGCCGGACAGGGAGGAATTCACCCCTCCACTTT.

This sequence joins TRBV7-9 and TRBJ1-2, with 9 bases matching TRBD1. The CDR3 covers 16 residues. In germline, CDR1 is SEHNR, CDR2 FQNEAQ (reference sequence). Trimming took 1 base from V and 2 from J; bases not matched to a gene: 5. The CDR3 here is CASSLEGQGRNYGYTF. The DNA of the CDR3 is TGTGCCAGCAGCTTAGAGGGACAGGGAAGGAACTATGGCTACACCTTC.

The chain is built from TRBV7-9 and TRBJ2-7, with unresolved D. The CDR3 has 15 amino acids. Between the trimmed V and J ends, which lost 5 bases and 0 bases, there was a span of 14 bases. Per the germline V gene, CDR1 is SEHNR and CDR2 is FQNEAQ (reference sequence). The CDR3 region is CASSQPTLASYEQYF. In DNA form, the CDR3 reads TGTGCCAGCAGCCAACCGACGTTGGCCTCCTACGAGCAGTACTTC.

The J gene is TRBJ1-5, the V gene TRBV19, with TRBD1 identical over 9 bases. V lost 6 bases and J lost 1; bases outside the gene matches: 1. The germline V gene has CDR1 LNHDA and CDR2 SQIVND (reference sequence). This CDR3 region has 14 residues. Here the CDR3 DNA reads TGTGCCAGTAGGGGACAGGGAAGCAATCAGCCCCAGCATTTT. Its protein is CASRGQGSNQPQHF.

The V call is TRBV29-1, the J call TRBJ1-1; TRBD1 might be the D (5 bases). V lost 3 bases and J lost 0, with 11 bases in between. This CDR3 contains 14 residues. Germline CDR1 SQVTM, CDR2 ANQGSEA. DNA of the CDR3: TGCAGCGTTGAGGGACGTCGCATGAACACTGAAGCTTTCTTT. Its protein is CSVEGRRMNTEAFF.

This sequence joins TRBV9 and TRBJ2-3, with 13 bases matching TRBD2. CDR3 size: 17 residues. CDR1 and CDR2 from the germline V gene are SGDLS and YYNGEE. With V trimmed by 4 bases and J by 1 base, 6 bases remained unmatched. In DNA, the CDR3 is TGTGCCAGCAGCCCCCTCGGGACTAGCGGGGGCACAGATACGCAGTATTTT. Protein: CASSPLGTSGGTDTQYF.